This is a list of T cell receptor beta chains from one sample in a study of OX40 agonist ivuxolimab in advanced cancers. Sequenced by immunoSEQ multiplex PCR; TCRdb stores in-frame clones only, minus some. The table records approximately 76,000 clones, about 93% of them present only once. The input for sequencing was CD4+ or CD8+ T cells sorted from blood, taken in a trial of the OX40 agonist ivuxolimab. The receptor source for this set is an adult with an advanced solid tumor such as melanoma, head and neck, liver or kidney cancer. Each CDR3 is given with its conserved first and last residue. Fields, in order: D gene, V gene, clone size, J gene, CDR3 DNA, CDR3 protein. A D gene is named only where the DNA matches it firmly. Clone size is not always given. Where it is, it says once, few, many or a class for expanded clones.

>TRBD2|TRBV29-1|NA|TRBJ2-1
TGCAGCGCCTTAGCGGGGGGGCGGTATGAGCAGTTCTTC
CSALAGGRYEQFF
>NA|TRBV7-3|NA|TRBJ2-1
TGTGCCAGCAGCTTAACGCCGTCCCGAAATGAGCAGTTCTTC
CASSLTPSRNEQFF
>TRBD1|TRBV7-9|NA|TRBJ1-2
TGTGCCAGCAGCGTAGGACAGGGGGCGGGAGGCTACACCTTC
CASSVGQGAGGYTF
>NA|TRBV28|NA|TRBJ2-7
TGTGCCAGCAGTTGGTCCAGGACCTCTGGAGAGCAGTACTTC
CASSWSRTSGEQYF
>TRBD2|TRBV18|NA|TRBJ2-1
TGTGCCAGCTCCCCCACGGGGGGGCGGCAGTTCTTC
CASSPTGGRQFF
>TRBD2|TRBV27|NA|TRBJ2-7
TGTGCCAGCAGTTCGACTAGCGGGGCCTACGAGCAGTACTTC
CASSSTSGAYEQYF
>NA|TRBV6-1|NA|TRBJ2-5
TGTGCCAGCAGTCCCCTTTCCAGGCTGGGGGAGACCCAGTACTTC
CASSPLSRLGETQYF
>TRBD1|TRBV5-1|NA|TRBJ2-7
TGCGCCAGCAGCTTGGTGACAGGGGCCCCCACCTACGAGCAGTACTTC
CASSLVTGAPTYEQYF
>NA|TRBV18|NA|TRBJ2-1
TGTGCCAGCTCACCAGGGAATGAGCAGTTCTTC
CASSPGNEQFF
>NA|TRBV11-2|NA|TRBJ2-5
TGTGCCAGCAGCTTAGAATTTAGCGCGGGAGAGACCCAGTACTTC
CASSLEFSAGETQYF
>NA|TRBV2|once|TRBJ2-1
TGTGCCAGAAAGACGGGTGGCTACAATGAGCAGTTCTTC
CARKTGGYNEQFF
>NA|TRBV9|NA|TRBJ2-2
TGTGCCAGCAGCGTAGCTACGGATCGGGGCACCGGGGAGCTGTTTTTT
CASSVATDRGTGELFF
>TRBD2|TRBV11-2|NA|TRBJ2-7
TGTGCCAGCAGCCTAGAGCGGGAGAGGTCCTACGAGCAGTACTTC
CASSLERERSYEQYF
>TRBD2|TRBV2|NA|TRBJ2-3
TGTGCCAGCAGTGAGGGGGGGGATACGCAGTATTTT
CASSEGGDTQYF
>TRBD2|TRBV7-9|NA|TRBJ2-3
TGTGCCAGCAGCCGGGGACTAGCGGGCACAGATACGCAGTATTTT
CASSRGLAGTDTQYF
>NA|TRBV5-1|NA|TRBJ2-7
TGCGCCAGCAGCTTGGACGGGCGAGATGGAGAGCAGTACTTC
CASSLDGRDGEQYF
>NA|TRBV4-1|NA|TRBJ2-2
TGCGCCAGCAGGGGGGTAAACACCGGGGAGCTGTTTTTT
CASRGVNTGELFF
>NA|TRBV7-8|NA|TRBJ1-2
TGTGCCAGCAGCCCCATTATCTATGGCTACACCTTC
CASSPIIYGYTF
>NA|TRBV7-9|NA|TRBJ1-1
TGTGCCAGCACCCCGGCTGAGGGCACTGAAGCTTTCTTT
CASTPAEGTEAFF
>NA|TRBV7-2|NA|TRBJ1-1
TGTGCCAGCAGACCACAGAACACTGAAGCTTTCTTT
CASRPQNTEAFF
>TRBD2|TRBV10-2|NA|TRBJ2-3
TGCGCCAGCAGTGAGGCTAGCGGGGGGATAACAGATACGCAGTATTTT
CASSEASGGITDTQYF
>NA|TRBV9|NA|TRBJ2-2
TGTGCCAGCGCCCGGAAGGTGGCCGGGGAGCTGTTTTTT
CASARKVAGELFF
>NA|TRBV9|NA|TRBJ2-2
TGTGCCAGCAGCGCCCCGGGAAGGACCGGGGAGCTGTTTTTT
CASSAPGRTGELFF
>TRBD1|TRBV5-1|NA|TRBJ1-2
TGCGCCAGCAGCTTGGGGCCCCGGGAGGGACAGGGGATTGGCTACACCTTC
CASSLGPREGQGIGYTF
>TRBD1|TRBV7-9|NA|TRBJ1-1
TGTGCCAGCAGCTTGGGGGGACAGGCCGTCGGCACTGAAGCTTTCTTT
CASSLGGQAVGTEAFF
>TRBD2|TRBV27|NA|TRBJ2-7
TGTGCCAGCAGTAAATATCCCAAGCGGGATTACTCCTACGAGCAGTACTTC
CASSKYPKRDYSYEQYF
>NA|TRBV11-2|NA|TRBJ2-7
TGTGCCAGCAGCCGACAGGCGGCCTACGAGCAGTACTTC
CASSRQAAYEQYF
>NA|TRBV7-8|NA|TRBJ1-3
TGTGCCAGCAGCTTAGAGGCTGGAAACACCATATATTTT
CASSLEAGNTIYF
>NA|TRBV6-5|NA|TRBJ2-7
TGTGCCAGCTGGGCGGACTCCTACGAGCAGTACTTC
CASWADSYEQYF
>TRBD1|TRBV27|NA|TRBJ1-5
TGTGCCAGCAGTTCCCAGGGGGTAGGTCAGCCCCAGCATTTT
CASSSQGVGQPQHF
>NA|TRBV19|NA|TRBJ1-4
TGTGCCAGTAGTAGTTGGCAGGTTGGTGAAAAACTGTTTTTT
CASSSWQVGEKLFF
>TRBD2|TRBV4-3|NA|TRBJ2-7
TGCGCCAGCAGCCAAGAACGGGGGAGATCGGGAGGCGAGCAGTACTTC
CASSQERGRSGGEQYF
>TRBD1|TRBV5-1|once|TRBJ2-7
TGCGCCAGCAGCCCAGACAGGGCCCTCGAGCAGTACTTC
CASSPDRALEQYF
>NA|TRBV30|few|TRBJ1-1
TGTGCCTGGATGTCGGATAACGCCGAAGCTTTCTTT
CAWMSDNAEAFF
>NA|TRBV9|NA|TRBJ1-1
TGTGCCAGCAGCGTAGATTCGGGGGTAGGGGCTGAAGCTTTCTTT
CASSVDSGVGAEAFF
>NA|TRBV4-1|few|TRBJ2-1
TGCGCCAGCAGCCCTATCGAAGGGCTAGATGAGCAGTTCTTC
CASSPIEGLDEQFF
>TRBD1|TRBV27|NA|TRBJ2-7
TGTGCCAGCAGCCTCGGCCAGGGGGCCTACGAGCAGTACTTC
CASSLGQGAYEQYF
>NA|TRBV9|NA|TRBJ1-1
TGTGCCAGCAGCGTAGGCCCAGTGAACACTGAAGCTTTCTTT
CASSVGPVNTEAFF
>NA|TRBV27|NA|TRBJ2-1
TGTGCCAGCAGTTTATTACTGACCGACAATGAGCAGTTCTTC
CASSLLLTDNEQFF
>NA|TRBV29-1|NA|TRBJ2-3
TGCAGCGTTGAAGATCTTTCGAGCACAGATACGCAGTATTTT
CSVEDLSSTDTQYF
>NA|TRBV27|NA|TRBJ1-4
TGTGCCAGCAGTCTAAGGCCGTACAATGAAAAACTGTTTTTT
CASSLRPYNEKLFF
>NA|TRBV2|NA|TRBJ2-6
TGTGCCAGCAGTGCCGGGACTCTTAGCTCTGGGGCCAACGTCCTGACTTTC
CASSAGTLSSGANVLTF
>NA|TRBV5-1|NA|TRBJ2-2
TGCGCCGCAGGGGCAGAAAACACCGGGGAGCTGTTTTTT
CAAGAENTGELFF